The rows below give T cell receptor beta chains drawn from one sample of a study of T cell changes during pregnancy in multiple sclerosis. The method was immunoSEQ multiplex PCR; TCRdb's version includes in-frame clones alone and lacks a portion of them. The sample holds about 61,000 clones, 75% to 90% seen once. The sequences come from peripheral blood, collected in the first trimester of pregnancy. The source of these receptors is a female donor in good health, enrolled as a control in a pregnancy study. CDR3s include the opening cysteine and the closing phenylalanine or tryptophan. Fields, in order: V gene, J gene, D gene, clone size, CDR3 protein, CDR3 DNA. A D gene is named only where the DNA matches it firmly. Expanded clones are given a class, and other clones once, few, many or no size at all.

TRBV5-4	TRBJ1-1	-	once	CASSLEGGATEAFF	TGTGCCAGCAGCTTGGAGGGGGGGGCGACTGAAGCTTTCTTT
TRBV6-5	TRBJ2-1	-	-	CASFKWAGFDNEQFF	TGTGCCAGCTTCAAATGGGCGGGGTTCGACAATGAGCAGTTCTTC
TRBV25-1	TRBJ1-2	-	-	CASSDLTGTLVYGYTF	TGTGCCAGCAGCGACCTTACCGGGACACTGGTTTATGGCTACACCTTC
TRBV10-3	TRBJ2-2	-	-	CAISRTDGELFF	TGTGCCATCAGTAGGACAGACGGGGAGCTGTTTTTT
TRBV28	TRBJ2-2	TRBD1	once	CASSDGTGYTNTGELFF	TGTGCCAGCAGCGATGGGACAGGATACACGAACACCGGGGAGCTGTTTTTT
TRBV7-3	TRBJ1-6	TRBD1	-	CASSSQGVGVSPLHF	TGTGCCAGCAGCTCTCAGGGGGTGGGAGTTTCACCCCTCCACTTT
TRBV9	TRBJ2-7	-	-	CASSGGSYEQYF	TGTGCCAGCAGCGGCGGATCCTACGAGCAGTACTTC
TRBV9	TRBJ2-3	TRBD2	-	CASSVVASGYTDTQYF	TGTGCCAGCAGCGTAGTGGCTAGCGGTTACACAGATACGCAGTATTTT
TRBV7-9	TRBJ2-7	-	-	CASSLYSGGASYEQYF	TGTGCCAGCAGCCTTTACAGTGGAGGGGCCTCCTACGAGCAGTACTTC
TRBV19	TRBJ1-5	TRBD1	-	CASRTGDHSNQPQHF	TGTGCCAGTAGAACAGGGGACCATAGCAATCAGCCCCAGCATTTT
TRBV4-1	TRBJ2-1	TRBD2	-	CASSPDPSGGGPYNEQFF	TGCGCCAGCAGCCCAGACCCTAGCGGGGGGGGTCCCTACAATGAGCAGTTCTTC
TRBV18	TRBJ2-5	TRBD1	-	CASSATGGVAETQYF	TGTGCCAGCTCCGCGACAGGGGGAGTAGCAGAGACCCAGTACTTC
TRBV5-5	TRBJ2-1	-	-	CASSLHRDPYNEQFF	TGTGCCAGCAGCTTACACAGGGACCCCTACAATGAGCAGTTCTTC
TRBV7-3	TRBJ2-1	TRBD2	-	CASSLGRVTRDEQFF	TGTGCCAGCAGCTTAGGGAGGGTAACCCGGGATGAGCAGTTCTTC
TRBV5-1	TRBJ2-5	-	-	CASSPEGQQETQYF	TGCGCCAGCAGCCCAGAAGGACAGCAAGAGACCCAGTACTTC
TRBV27	TRBJ1-2	TRBD1	-	CASSGDSGLGGYTF	TGTGCCAGCAGTGGGGACAGCGGGCTAGGGGGCTACACCTTC
TRBV30	TRBJ1-5	-	-	CAWQGNNQPQHF	TGTGCCTGGCAGGGGAACAATCAGCCCCAGCATTTT
TRBV5-6	TRBJ1-5	TRBD1	-	CASSTRDRENQPQHF	TGTGCCAGCAGCACACGGGACAGGGAGAATCAGCCCCAGCATTTT
TRBV18	TRBJ1-1	TRBD1	-	CASSPDYQGAEAFF	TGTGCCAGCTCACCAGACTACCAGGGGGCTGAAGCTTTCTTT
TRBV11-2	TRBJ2-5	-	-	CASRKLRNETGGLEETQYF	TGTGCCAGCAGGAAGTTAAGAAATGAGACAGGGGGACTAGAGGAGACCCAGTACTTC
TRBV5-1	TRBJ2-7	TRBD1	once	CASRETGADEQYF	TGCGCCAGCAGAGAGACAGGGGCCGACGAGCAGTACTTC
TRBV7-2	TRBJ2-7	-	-	CASSEGLGRRRRGEQYF	TGTGCCAGCAGCGAAGGGTTGGGCCGGAGGCGGCGTGGCGAGCAGTACTTC
TRBV5-1	TRBJ2-1	-	-	CASSLDSYNEQFF	TGCGCCAGCAGCTTGGACAGCTACAATGAGCAGTTCTTC
TRBV10-3	TRBJ2-1	-	-	CAISRRVGSYNEQFF	TGTGCCATCAGCCGCAGGGTTGGATCCTACAATGAGCAGTTCTTC
TRBV23-1	TRBJ1-1	-	-	CASSHPQGREVAFF	TGCGCCAGCAGTCACCCCCAGGGCAGGGAAGTAGCTTTCTTT
TRBV19	TRBJ2-7	TRBD1	-	CASSIGTGVHYEQYF	TGTGCCAGTAGTATAGGGACAGGGGTTCACTACGAGCAGTACTTC
TRBV6-5	TRBJ1-3	TRBD1	-	CASSYARQGSGNTIYF	TGTGCCAGCAGTTACGCCCGACAGGGATCTGGAAACACCATATATTTT
TRBV10-2	TRBJ1-1	-	few	CASSERDRGTEAFF	TGCGCCAGCAGTGAACGAGACCGGGGAACTGAAGCTTTCTTT
TRBV18	TRBJ2-7	-	-	CASSRGTSLGGYEQYF	TGTGCCAGCTCACGTGGGACATCGCTGGGTGGTTACGAGCAGTACTTC
TRBV7-2	TRBJ1-5	-	-	CASSSHRVSNQPQHF	TGTGCCAGCAGTTCGCACCGGGTTTCCAATCAGCCCCAGCATTTT
TRBV7-2	TRBJ1-6	TRBD1	-	CASSLTGGDNSPLHF	TGTGCCAGCAGCTTAACAGGGGGCGACAATTCACCCCTCCACTTT
TRBV18	TRBJ2-7	-	-	CASSPSGFYEQYF	TGTGCCAGCTCACCTTCGGGGTTCTACGAGCAGTACTTC
TRBV6-5	TRBJ1-2	TRBD1	-	CASSYAGQGAYGYTF	TGTGCCAGCAGTTACGCCGGACAGGGTGCCTATGGCTACACCTTC
TRBV7-8	TRBJ2-7	-	-	CASSSGAYEQYF	TGTGCCAGCAGCTCGGGGGCCTACGAGCAGTACTTC
TRBV7-8	TRBJ2-3	-	-	CASRVDTAPDTQYF	TGTGCCAGCAGAGTAGACACCGCACCAGATACGCAGTATTTT
TRBV19	TRBJ1-1	TRBD1	-	CASSSRRTGLRTEAFF	TGTGCCAGTAGTTCCAGAAGGACAGGGCTGAGGACTGAAGCTTTCTTT
TRBV6-5	TRBJ2-7	-	-	CASSYSREQYF	TGTGCCAGCAGTTACTCGCGGGAGCAGTACTTC
TRBV4-3	TRBJ1-5	TRBD1	-	CASSRSNRGDLQPQHF	TGCGCCAGCAGCCGAAGTAACAGGGGAGACTTACAGCCCCAGCATTTT
TRBV7-2	TRBJ1-2	TRBD1	once	CASRQGGRANYGYTF	TGTGCCAGCAGGCAGGGGGGTCGCGCGAACTATGGCTACACCTTC
TRBV30	TRBJ1-6	TRBD1	-	CAFRTGNNSPLHF	TGTGCCTTTCGGACAGGGAATAATTCACCCCTCCACTTT
TRBV10-2	TRBJ1-2	TRBD1	-	CASSESRAGGSGYTF	TGCGCCAGCAGTGAGTCGAGGGCAGGGGGAAGTGGCTACACCTTC
TRBV18	TRBJ2-5	-	-	CASSPGGQETQYF	TGTGCCAGCTCACCAGGAGGGCAAGAGACCCAGTACTTC
TRBV19	TRBJ1-2	-	-	CASSMYRGSGYGYTF	TGTGCCAGTAGTATGTATCGGGGGTCGGGCTATGGCTACACCTTC
TRBV6-5	TRBJ1-1	TRBD1	-	CASSYFRDRGLAFF	TGTGCCAGCAGTTACTTCCGGGACAGGGGGTTGGCTTTCTTT
TRBV30	TRBJ1-1	TRBD1	once	CAWARPSGQGNSEAFF	TGTGCCTGGGCCCGACCTTCGGGACAGGGTAATTCTGAAGCTTTCTTT
TRBV14	TRBJ2-5	-	-	CASSRGLGGQETQYF	TGTGCCAGCAGCCGGGGGCTCGGGGGGCAAGAGACCCAGTACTTC
TRBV27	TRBJ2-7	-	-	CASSLSARYEQYF	TGTGCCAGCAGTTTATCTGCCAGGTACGAGCAGTACTTC
TRBV27	TRBJ1-1	-	once	CASSSGGVKAFF	TGTGCCAGCAGTTCAGGAGGGGTTAAAGCTTTCTTT
TRBV6-1	TRBJ1-3	TRBD1	-	CASSERGTGGITSGNTIYF	TGTGCCAGCAGTGAAAGGGGGACAGGGGGCATCACCTCTGGAAACACCATATATTTT
TRBV5-1	TRBJ2-7	-	-	CASSLVPGREQYF	TGCGCCAGCAGCTTGGTACCGGGGAGAGAGCAGTACTTC
TRBV11-1	TRBJ2-7	-	-	CASSRTVFYEQYF	TGTGCCAGCAGTCGCACAGTATTTTACGAGCAGTACTTC
TRBV27	TRBJ1-2	-	-	CASSPSRTSYGYTF	TGTGCCAGCAGTCCCTCCCGGACTTCATATGGCTACACCTTC
TRBV18	TRBJ1-1	-	few	CASSPRGDLSSEAFF	TGTGCCAGCTCCCCGCGGGGGGACCTGTCGTCGGAAGCTTTCTTT
TRBV19	TRBJ1-1	TRBD1	once	CASSSDGRQGVEGEAFF	TGTGCCAGTAGTTCCGATGGTCGACAGGGGGTCGAGGGTGAAGCTTTCTTT
TRBV6-5	TRBJ2-5	-	once	CASSGQGPETQYF	TGTGCCAGCAGTGGCCAGGGTCCCGAGACCCAGTACTTC
TRBV11-2	TRBJ2-7	-	few	CASSSSQGYEQYF	TGTGCCAGCAGCTCCTCCCAGGGCTACGAGCAGTACTTC
TRBV30	TRBJ1-6	-	once	CAWSIGQGGSPLHF	TGTGCCTGGAGTATCGGGCAGGGAGGTTCACCCCTCCACTTT
TRBV18	TRBJ1-2	-	-	CASSPRGQEGYTF	TGTGCCAGCTCACCTCGGGGACAAGAGGGCTACACCTTC
TRBV4-1	TRBJ1-1	TRBD1	few	CASSLLGDSVEAFF	TGCGCCAGCAGCCTCCTGGGGGACAGCGTTGAAGCTTTCTTT